Sequencing of this TCR beta chain was carried out in a study of blood T cell repertoires in COVID-19. Study-level information: Donors in the United States, Italy and Spain gave samples during acute or convalescent COVID-19. Sources were T cells, B-cell-depleted T cells, or PBMCs; the material itself was cDNA or gDNA.

Generated by immunoSEQ multiplex PCR, the TCRdb table keeps only in-frame clones and is missing some. The data contain over 120,000 clones, 70% to 90% of them seen just once; the ten biggest clones take up 1.8%. CDR3 length: 15 amino acids. Per germline, CDR1 SGHNT and CDR2 YYREEE (reference sequence). J was trimmed by 8 bases and V by 2 bases; bases with no gene match: 9. The specimen was peripheral blood. The gene calls are TRBV5-4 and TRBJ1-2; 10 nucleotides line up with TRBD1. The receptor was isolated from a man between 65 and 85 years old with acute or convalescent COVID-19. CDR3 protein: CASSLRDRGLVGYTF. CDR3 sequence (DNA): TGTGCCAGCAGCTTACGCGACAGGGGGCTTGTCGGCTACACCTTC.